This T cell receptor (beta chain) was profiled in a study of human T cells and chemical hapten exposure. Noted time point: healthy volunteer bleed at 2 weeks. Unfractionated whole blood was the source of the extracted total RNA. Germline-derived CDR1 and CDR2 are ENHRY and SYGVKD. V lost 7 bases, J lost 1 base, and 3 bases stayed unmatched. The CDR3 has 14 residues. One entry per CDR3 protein results from TCRdb running MiXCR on the RACE reads. The profile shows 100,000 to 150,000 distinct CDR3 sequences, roughly 9.5% of them singletons. The TCR sequence derives from a male donor in good health. Some clones in this sample may be carry-over from other donors' samples. The V and J genes are TRBV10-3 and TRBJ2-7; 11 nucleotides align to TRBD1. The sample taken for sequencing was whole blood. This CDR3 reads CAITRDRGSYEQYF. The CDR3, as DNA: TGTGCCATCACCCGGGACAGGGGGTCCTACGAGCAGTACTTC.